One sample yielded the 18 T cell receptor beta chains listed below, sequenced in a study of T cells after yellow fever vaccination. TCRdb used MiXCR to reprocess the 5' RACE reads, holding one entry per CDR3 protein. The sample carries almost 600,000 distinct CDR3 sequences, about 13% recorded once. The sample consisted of PBMCs, taken on the day of the yellow fever booster vaccination. The receptors were sampled from a man aged 30-40 years who received the YFV17D yellow fever vaccine.

The V call is TRBV24-1, the J call TRBJ2-5; D is possibly TRBD1 (6 bases). Germline assignment: CDR1 KGHDR and CDR2 SFDVKD. This CDR3 has 15 amino acids. V lost 0 bases and J 4 bases, leaving 11 bases between the germline ends. The CDR3 spells CATSDLGQGLETQYF. CDR3 bases: TGTGCCACCAGTGATTTGGGCCAGGGGCTAGAGACCCAGTACTTC.

This clonotype was detected many times. This rearrangement joins TRBV6-5 to TRBJ2-3; no firm D call. Trimming took 8 bases from V and 2 from J, leaving 8 bases between them. The CDR3 runs 12 residues. CDR1 and CDR2 (germline): MNHEY, SVGAGI. DNA of the CDR3: TGTGCCAGCGGCCCCGCCACAGATACGCAGTATTTT. Amino acids: CASGPATDTQYF.

The chain links TRBV5-1 to TRBJ2-4; possibly TRBD1 for D (6 bases). Germline V lookup: CDR1 SGHRS, CDR2 YFSETQ. This CDR3 spans 16 amino acids. The V end was cut by 4 bases, the J end by 0 bases, with 14 bases between. The CDR3 sequence is CASSRTVGGAKNIQYF. CDR3 DNA sequence: TGCGCCAGCAGCCGGACAGTCGGAGGAGCCAAAAACATTCAGTACTTC.

This chain links TRBV20-1 with TRBJ2-7; a possible D gene is TRBD1 (6 bases). From germline, CDR1 is DFQATT and CDR2 SNEGSKA (reference sequence). V was clipped by 1 base and J by 3 bases, with 13 bases between them. The CDR3 runs 14 residues. CDR3 sequence (DNA): TGCAGTGCTAGAGCACAGGGCGGCATCTACGAGCAGTACTTC. It encodes CSARAQGGIYEQYF.

This clonotype was observed a handful of times. The V call is TRBV7-6, the J call TRBJ2-5, with D uncertain. CDR1 SGHVS and CDR2 FNYEAQ come from the germline V gene. The CDR3 is made up of 14 amino acids. V was trimmed by 1 base and J by 2 bases, leaving 8 bases between them. The CDR3 here is CASSLGRRQETQYF. The CDR3, as DNA: TGTGCCAGCAGCTTAGGACGGAGACAAGAGACCCAGTACTTC. The full variable domain, with the rest looked up from reference TRBV7-6 and TRBJ2-5, is GAGVSQSPRYKVTKRGQDVALRCDPISGHVSLYWYRQALGQGPEFLTYFNYEAQQDKSGLPNDRFSAERPEGSISTLTIQRTEQRDSAMYRCASSLGRRQETQYFGPGTRLLVL.

This clonotype has a single count. This rearrangement joins TRBV6-1 to TRBJ2-7; the D gene is possibly TRBD1 (5 bases). Trimming shortened V by 6 bases and J by 3 bases, and 18 bases separated the two germline ends. Germline-derived CDR1 and CDR2 are MNHNS and SASEGT. The CDR3 is 15 residues long. CDR3 protein: CASRPRRTRSYEQYF. CDR3 sequence (DNA): TGTGCCAGCAGGCCAAGACGGACAAGGAGCTACGAGCAGTACTTC.

V gene TRBV20-1 combines with J gene TRBJ2-7; 8 bases match TRBD2. Trimming cost V 4 bases and J 3 bases; bases outside gene matches: 8. The CDR3 spans 14 residues. The germline CDR1 and CDR2 sequences are DFQATT and SNEGSKA (reference sequence). In nucleotides, the CDR3 is TGCAGTGCTAATTTCGGGACTAGTGACTACGAGCAGTACTTC. Amino acid sequence: CSANFGTSDYEQYF.

This clonotype appeared a few times. The chain uses TRBV7-2 and TRBJ1-4; D call uncertain. V lost 0 bases and J 7 bases, leaving 12 bases between the germline ends. This CDR3 has 15 residues. Germline V gene lookup returns CDR1 SGHTA and CDR2 FQGNSA. The CDR3 region has the DNA TGTGCCAGCAGCTTAGCAAAGGCCGCCCGTGAAAAACTGTTTTTT. Amino acid sequence: CASSLAKAAREKLFF.

This clonotype has more than one count but fewer than ten. The rearrangement uses TRBV7-2 and TRBJ2-1; D possibly corresponds to TRBD2 (6 bases). The CDR3 runs to 17 residues. Trimming shortened V by 5 bases and J by 7 bases, and 24 bases separated the two germline ends. Germline values: CDR1 SGHTA, CDR2 FQGNSA. The CDR3, as DNA: TGTGCCAGCAGCCTCGGAGGGCCGGCTCCCGGTTGGAATGAGCAGTTCTTC. This sequence encodes CASSLGGPAPGWNEQFF.

This clonotype occurred a few times. The rearrangement links TRBV6-6 to TRBJ2-1, with D possibly called TRBD1 or TRBD2 (5 bases each). The CDR3 totals 13 residues. Looked up from germline, CDR1 is MNHNY and CDR2 is SVGAGI (reference sequence). Trimming stripped 7 bases from V and 7 bases from J, with 14 bases between. The CDR3 sequence: CASNYGTVNEQFF. The DNA of the CDR3 is TGTGCCAGCAACTATGGGACGGTAAATGAGCAGTTCTTC.

The gene calls are TRBV12-3 or TRBV12-4 and TRBJ2-7; tentatively, D is TRBD2 (6 bases). There are 16 residues in the CDR3. V dropped 5 bases and J dropped 3 bases, with 20 bases sitting between them. The CDR3 here is CASSLFPGLKIYEQYF. The CDR3 DNA reads as TGTGCCAGCAGTCTTTTTCCGGGACTCAAAATCTACGAGCAGTACTTC.

This chain links TRBV7-2 with TRBJ2-1; D may be TRBD2 (5 bases). The CDR3 length is 16 residues. Germline V gives CDR1 SGHTA, CDR2 FQGNSA. The V end lost 5 bases, the J end lost 0 bases, and 14 bases lay between the germline ends. CDR3 sequence: CASSPRRQISYNEQFF. CDR3 nucleotide sequence: TGTGCCAGCAGCCCCCGGAGGCAGATCTCCTACAATGAGCAGTTCTTC. Drawing the rest from reference TRBV7-2 and TRBJ2-1, the complete variable domain is GAGVSQSPSNKVTEKGKDVELRCDPISGHTALYWYRQSLGQGLEFLIYFQGNSAPDKSGLPSDRFSAERTGGSVSTLTIQRTQQEDSAVYLCASSPRRQISYNEQFFGPGTRLTVL.

This clonotype was counted at least ten times. The chain links TRBV12-3 or TRBV12-4 to TRBJ2-2; D might be TRBD1 (6 bases). CDR3 length equals 15 residues. V dropped 6 bases and J dropped 3 bases, with 14 bases sitting between them. This CDR3 is CASRAWGPDTGELFF. The CDR3 coding sequence is TGTGCCAGCAGGGCGTGGGGGCCGGACACCGGGGAGCTGTTTTTT.

The rearrangement links TRBV20-1 to TRBJ2-3; D gene uncertain. Trimming cost V 4 bases and J 6 bases, with 5 bases left between them. This CDR3 region has 10 residues. Germline V gene sequence: CDR1 DFQATT, CDR2 SNEGSKA (reference sequence). As DNA, the CDR3 is TGCAGTGCTACGGCTGATACGCAGTATTTT. Residues: CSATADTQYF.

The sample holds many counts of this clonotype. The rearrangement links TRBV5-6 to TRBJ2-3; unclear D gene. The CDR3 spans 13 residues. V lost 0 bases to trimming and J lost 5 bases, with 7 bases between them. The germline V gene has CDR1 SGHDT and CDR2 YYEEEE. In DNA form, the CDR3 reads TGTGCCAGCAGCTTGGCCGCGCTAGATACGCAGTATTTT. This translates into CASSLAALDTQYF.

This clonotype has just a few counts. The chain uses TRBV6-1 and TRBJ2-1; tentative D call: TRBD2 (6 bases). The CDR3 runs to 15 residues. CDR1 and CDR2 (germline): MNHNS, SASEGT. V was trimmed by 5 bases and J by 5 bases, leaving 16 bases between them. The CDR3 DNA reads as TGTGCCAGCAGTCCCCAGCTTAGCGGAAACAATGAGCAGTTCTTC. Translated, it gives CASSPQLSGNNEQFF.

This clonotype was recorded at least ten times. The rearrangement uses TRBV20-1 and TRBJ2-1; D unresolved. The V end lost 0 bases, the J end lost 4 bases, and 1 base lay between the germline ends. CDR1 and CDR2 from the germline V gene are DFQATT and SNEGSKA (reference sequence). The CDR3 totals 11 residues. This CDR3 reads CSAREYNEQFF. CDR3 nucleotides: TGCAGTGCTAGAGAGTACAATGAGCAGTTCTTC.

The V gene is TRBV19, the J gene TRBJ2-1; D remains ambiguous. The CDR3 sequence is 16 residues long. V was pared by 7 bases and J by 0 bases, with 16 bases between. Looked up from germline, CDR1 is LNHDA and CDR2 is SQIVND (reference sequence). CDR3 sequence (DNA): TGTGCCAGTAACGAGGAGTCCCGGAGCTCCTACAATGAGCAGTTCTTC. Its translation: CASNEESRSSYNEQFF.